This T cell receptor (beta chain) was captured in a study of identical twins (dated by TCRdb to about 2016). Turning to the overall study: To test whether fetal clonotypes persist, the study used deep sequencing on TCR alpha and beta repertoires from monozygotic twins, unrelated adults of various ages, and cord blood. To rule out contamination, the twin experiments were replicated at different times with different library preparation protocols. Broader findings and caveats from the paper: Recombination models systematically underestimated out-of-frame TCR alpha sharing in monozygotic twins but agreed with sharing between unrelated individuals. The excess sharing between twins in beta out-of-frame sequences was weaker because fewer shared sequences reduced the signal-to-noise ratio. Compared with coincidental sharing between unrelated individuals, out-of-frame TCR alpha sequences shared between twins had an excess of sequences with low generation probability. Invariant T cells such as MAIT and iNKT could partly confound zero-insertion analyses, although diverse VJ usage argued against such confounding for most clonotypes. Because the same donors could not be followed over many years, conclusions were based on cross-sectional statistical analysis. Abundant cord blood beta clonotypes had fewer insertions, young adult naive repertoires showed a similar but weaker trend, and memory repertoires showed no such trend.

The germline V gene encodes CDR1 SGHVS and CDR2 FQNEAQ. V and J lose 6 bases and 5 bases, and a span of 13 bases separates them. The CDR3 starts with the cysteine, ends with the phenylalanine, and has 13 residues. Kept here is only the CDR3 DNA, which spans 39 bases and is read in frame from base 1. Every donor was a healthy Caucasian. The twin cohort consisted of three pairs of female monozygotic twins, all aged roughly 18 to 29 years. Peripheral blood mononuclear cells were used as the source from which RNA for TCR libraries was isolated. Receptor amplification or capture employed 5' RACE. The instrument was an Illumina HiSeq 2000. A universal primer binding site was introduced by template switching, and a unique molecular identifier was present in the final cDNA, enabling accurate counting of TCR cDNA molecules. Specific primers in the conserved constant-segment region were used to synthesize first-strand cDNA for the TCR alpha and beta chains. To control for contamination, every cDNA library carried two barcodes: a SMART-Mk sample barcode plus Illumina barcodes. Two successive PCR steps introduced TruSeq adapter sequences along with Illumina sample barcodes. TCR alpha and beta cDNA libraries were sequenced on the Illumina HiSeq platform with custom primers. As for the authors' bioinformatics: MiGEC processed the raw reads to extract unique molecular identifiers, while MiXCR was used to determine the CDR3 positions. For each individual, recombination models were inferred using an EM algorithm with the repgenHMM and IGoR tools. Shared clonotypes were analyzed with the tcR package in R, and sharing was normalized by the product of cloneset sizes. Out-of-frame nonproductive sequences were analyzed to study raw recombination free of thymic and clonal selection effects. TCRdb reprocessing: public reads trimmed at Q25 with fastp, clones called with MiXCR, in-frame beta chains kept. Rows are unified per CDR3 protein, each entry keeping the most common DNA and genes. The V and J calls come from TCRdb's annotation, not from the publication. The sample has roughly 690,000 distinct CDR3 sequences on record, 20% to 25% of them singletons. The top ten clonotypes cover around 4.4% of the sample.

In the case of this clonotype: It has no known antigen specificity. Per-base qualities were not stored, and no clone one base away is much larger.

The sample was also reused in another study, on T cells expressing NK-cell markers. That second report states: In sorted CD3+CD56+NKG2C+, CD3+CD56+NKG2C- and CD3+CD56-NKG2C+ T-cell subsets from eight donors, TCR beta-chain repertoires were profiled. Seven of the eight sequenced donors were HCMV-seropositive and one was HCMV-seronegative. To restrict sorting to alphabetaTCR-expressing T cells, an anti-gammadeltaTCR antibody was added in several experiments. For five or six donors, the dominant CD3+CD56+NKG2C+ clonotypes were among the top 10 CD8+ clonotypes and accounted for 1.0-7.0% of CD8+ T cells. Those dominant clonotypes were again the most abundant among CD3+CD56-NKG2C+ cells in a handful of donors, at about 25-65%. Whether the expanded NKG2C-expressing T cell clones were specific for HCMV antigens was left unclear. The study sequenced eight donors, all healthy volunteers chosen at random: three men and five women. HCMV-specific IgG was detected in serum with a commercial ELISA kit to determine HCMV serostatus. For over five donors, unsorted PBMC were also used to sequence bulk peripheral blood T-cell repertoires. MIGEC handled demultiplexing of the reads and grouping by UMI, while MiTCR was used to assemble and quantify clonotypes. To remove erroneous sequences, TCR cDNA sequences were retained only when supported by two or more reads. Downstream repertoire analysis used the tcR package, and clonotypes were matched across fractions by CDR3 nucleotide sequence plus V segment. VDJmatch was used to annotate antigen specificity against VDJdb, with one amino acid substitution in CDR3 permitted.

The source of this sequence is a woman between 18 and 30 years old in good health. The sequenced sample consisted of PBMCs. This receptor chain uses TRBV7-8 and TRBJ2-5; TRBD2 is perhaps the D gene, given 6 matching bases. CDR3 loop: CASRRGARETQYF. The nucleotides are TGTGCCAGCAGGCGCGGGGCGAGGGAGACCCAGTACTTC.